This entry lists 5 T cell receptor beta chains sequenced from one sample in a study of blood T cell repertoires in COVID-19. Profiling relied on immunoSEQ multiplex PCR, and the TCRdb table lists in-frame clones only, not all of them. The table records around 160,000 clones, 80% to 90% of them present only once. The sample taken for sequencing was peripheral blood. The receptors originated from an older woman with COVID-19, enrolled during active disease.

The chain uses TRBV6-5 and TRBJ1-1; TRBD1 matches 7 bases. Germline V lookup: CDR1 MNHEY, CDR2 SVGAGI. This CDR3 has 15 residues. Germline trimming cut 6 bases from V and 0 bases from J; bases unmatched to any gene: 7. CDR3 sequence: CASSRDRELNTEAFF. CDR3 coding DNA: TGTGCCAGCAGCCGGGACAGAGAATTGAACACTGAAGCTTTCTTT.

This chain connects TRBV10-1 to TRBJ1-1; D is perhaps TRBD1 (5 bases). Trimming removed 4 bases from V and 5 bases from J, with 14 bases in between. The length of the CDR3 is 14 residues. Germline V gene data show CDR1 as WNHNN and CDR2 as SYGVQD (reference sequence). For the CDR3, the DNA is TGCGCCAGCAGTGCCCGGGGGTCGGTTACTGAAGCTTTCTTT. Protein: CASSARGSVTEAFF.

The V call is TRBV6-1, the J call TRBJ1-3; unclear D gene. Trimming stripped 7 bases from V and 1 base from J, with 14 bases between. Per germline, CDR1 MNHNS and CDR2 SASEGT. The CDR3 runs 15 residues. This CDR3 reads CASITGSVSGNTIYF. The CDR3 DNA reads TGTGCCAGCATCACGGGAAGTGTATCTGGAAACACCATATATTTT.

The chain couples TRBV11-2 to TRBJ2-3, with a tentative D call TRBD2 (6 bases). The CDR3 totals 15 residues. The germline gives CDR1 SGHAT, CDR2 FQNNGV. With 3 bases removed from V and 2 bases from J, the gap between germline ends came to 12 bases. CDR3 nucleotides: TGTGCCAGCAGCTTCCGGAGGGGCAACACAGATACGCAGTATTTT. It encodes CASSFRRGNTDTQYF.

This chain joins TRBV6-5 and TRBJ1-5; D perhaps matches TRBD1 (6 bases). Germline CDR1 reads MNHEY; CDR2 reads SVGAGI. CDR3 length: 15 residues. V gave up 2 bases and J gave up 4 bases, with 12 bases separating them. This chain's CDR3 is CASSYTGSGNQPQHF. CDR3 sequence (DNA): TGTGCCAGCAGTTACACAGGGTCAGGAAATCAGCCCCAGCATTTT.